The 3 T cell receptor beta chains presented below share a single source sample, sequenced in a study of cytomegalovirus exposure and HLA in healthy donors. The PCR ran on 60 Vbeta and 13 Jbeta primers. Only in-frame clones appear in the TCRdb table, and some are missing; sequencing was by immunoSEQ multiplex PCR. The record lists 200,000 or so clones, of which the ten most abundant hold approximately 0.74%. Sequences were obtained from PBMCs. These receptors were taken from a boy aged 5-17 years in good health and CMV-seronegative.

The rearrangement uses TRBV5-4 and TRBJ1-1, with D perhaps matching TRBD1 (6 bases). Between the trimmed V and J ends, which lost 3 bases and 1 base, there was a span of 19 bases. CDR1 and CDR2 from the germline V gene are SGHNT and YYREEE (reference sequence). The length of the CDR3 is 17 residues. In DNA, the CDR3 is TGTGCCAGCAGCTCGGGGCGGGGGGCGGTCGGGAACACTGAAGCTTTCTTT. Encoded protein: CASSSGRGAVGNTEAFF.

V gene TRBV7-2 combines with J gene TRBJ2-1; D is unresolved. The V end was cut by 3 bases, the J end by 7 bases, with 7 bases between. Germline V gene data show CDR1 as SGHTA and CDR2 as FQGNSA. The CDR3 totals 12 residues. The CDR3 DNA reads as TGTGCCAGCAGCTTTCCGAGGAATGAGCAGTTCTTC. The encoded protein is CASSFPRNEQFF.

The J gene is TRBJ1-3, the V gene TRBV11-2, with 9 bases fitting TRBD1. The CDR3 covers 15 residues. Germline lookup yields CDR1 SGHAT and CDR2 FQNNGV. V gave up 5 bases and J gave up 2 bases; unmatched junction bases: 4. The CDR3 is CASSRRTGAGNTIYF. CDR3 in DNA: TGTGCCAGCAGCAGACGGACAGGGGCTGGAAACACCATATATTTT.